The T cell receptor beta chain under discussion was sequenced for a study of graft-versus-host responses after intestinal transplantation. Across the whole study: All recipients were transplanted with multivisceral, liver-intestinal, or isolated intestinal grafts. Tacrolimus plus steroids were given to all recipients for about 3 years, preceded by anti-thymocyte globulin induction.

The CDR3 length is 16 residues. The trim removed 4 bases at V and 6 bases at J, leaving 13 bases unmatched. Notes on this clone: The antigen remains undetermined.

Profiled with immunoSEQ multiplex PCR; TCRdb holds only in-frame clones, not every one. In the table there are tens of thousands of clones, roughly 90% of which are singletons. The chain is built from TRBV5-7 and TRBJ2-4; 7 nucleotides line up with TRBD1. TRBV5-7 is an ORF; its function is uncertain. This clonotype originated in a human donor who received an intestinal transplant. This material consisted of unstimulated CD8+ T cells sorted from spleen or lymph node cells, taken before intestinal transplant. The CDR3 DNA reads TGTGCCAGCAGCAGTGAGTACAGGGGTCGAGGAAACATTCAGTACTTC. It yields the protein CASSSEYRGRGNIQYF.